What follows are 8 T cell receptor beta chains derived from one specimen sequenced in a study of identical twins. TCRdb called the 5' RACE reads again in MiXCR, with one record for every CDR3 protein. The table includes approximately 630,000 distinct CDR3 sequences, 7.1% detected once. The sample was also linked to a second study, of yellow fever vaccine responses in identical twins.

The specimen was PBMCs. These receptor sequences come from a woman between 18 and 29 years old in good health.

This clonotype has just a few counts. V gene TRBV7-8 combines with J gene TRBJ1-1; D ambiguous. The CDR3 length is 16 residues. Germline lookup yields CDR1 SGHVS and CDR2 FQNEAQ. V shed 5 bases and J shed 8 bases, with 24 bases lying between them. The DNA for the CDR3 is TGTGCCAGCAGCCGTCTACCCGGGAGTTTCGGAAGCGAAGCTTTCTTT. Amino acids: CASSRLPGSFGSEAFF.

The chain joins TRBV20-1 to TRBJ2-1, with a weak D call TRBD2 (5 bases). The V and J ends lost 6 bases and 7 bases respectively, with 19 bases between them. This CDR3 is built from 14 residues. CDR1 and CDR2 (germline): DFQATT, SNEGSKA (reference sequence). For the CDR3, the DNA is TGCAGTGCCGAGGGCCCTCCTCTGGGGAATGAGCAGTTCTTC. The encoded protein is CSAEGPPLGNEQFF.

The chain carries TRBV29-1 and TRBJ1-1; D possibly corresponds to TRBD1 (6 bases). Germline V gene data show CDR1 as SQVTM and CDR2 as ANQGSEA. The CDR3 sequence is 12 residues long. V lost 5 bases to trimming and J lost 5 bases, with 12 bases between them. The CDR3 loop is CSVYPGVTEAFF. CDR3 DNA: TGCAGCGTTTACCCAGGGGTTACTGAAGCTTTCTTT.

The V and J genes are TRBV4-1 and TRBJ1-6; TRBD1 matches at 7 bases. The CDR3 spans 16 residues. V trimming: 0 bases; J trimming: 4 bases; junction bases outside the gene matches: 3. CDR1 and CDR2 (germline): MGHRA, YSYEKL. The DNA of the CDR3 is TGCGCCAGCAGCCAAGAGATGGGACAGTATAATTCACCCCTCCACTTT. Amino acid sequence: CASSQEMGQYNSPLHF.

This clonotype was picked up many times. The chain joins TRBV20-1 to TRBJ1-1; 10 nucleotides agree with TRBD1. The V gene's germline CDR1 is DFQATT and CDR2 SNEGSKA (reference sequence). V trimming: 6 bases; J trimming: 6 bases; junction bases outside the gene matches: 7. The CDR3 covers 13 residues. In nucleotides, the CDR3 is TGCAGTGCACCCCGACAGGGGGCGGCTGAAGCTTTCTTT. It codes for CSAPRQGAAEAFF.

The rearrangement joins TRBV12-3 or TRBV12-4 to TRBJ1-5, with TRBD1 identical over 8 bases. This CDR3 is 18 amino acids long. V lost 5 bases to trimming and J lost 5 bases; unmatched junction nucleotides: 17. CDR3 DNA: TGTGCCAGCAGTATTTCCCTCCCACTGACAGGGGAATATCAGCCCCAGCATTTT. Its protein is CASSISLPLTGEYQPQHF.

The gene calls are TRBV6-5 and TRBJ2-7; D possibly corresponds to TRBD1 (6 bases). Germline V gives CDR1 MNHEY, CDR2 SVGAGI. Trimming left V 4 bases short and J 2 bases short, with 9 bases between. This CDR3 has 13 amino acids. The CDR3 nucleotides read TGTGCCAGCAGTTCAGGGGACGCCTACGAGCAGTACTTC. Its protein is CASSSGDAYEQYF.

This clonotype was counted only a few times. The rearrangement joins TRBV9 to TRBJ1-1, with TRBD1 matching 7 bases. V was pared by 1 base and J by 1 base, with 4 bases of the junction left unmatched. Germline V gene lookup returns CDR1 SGDLS and CDR2 YYNGEE. The CDR3 extends over 15 amino acids. This chain's CDR3 is CASSVWDRKNTEAFF. The CDR3, as DNA: TGTGCCAGCAGCGTATGGGACAGAAAGAACACTGAAGCTTTCTTT.